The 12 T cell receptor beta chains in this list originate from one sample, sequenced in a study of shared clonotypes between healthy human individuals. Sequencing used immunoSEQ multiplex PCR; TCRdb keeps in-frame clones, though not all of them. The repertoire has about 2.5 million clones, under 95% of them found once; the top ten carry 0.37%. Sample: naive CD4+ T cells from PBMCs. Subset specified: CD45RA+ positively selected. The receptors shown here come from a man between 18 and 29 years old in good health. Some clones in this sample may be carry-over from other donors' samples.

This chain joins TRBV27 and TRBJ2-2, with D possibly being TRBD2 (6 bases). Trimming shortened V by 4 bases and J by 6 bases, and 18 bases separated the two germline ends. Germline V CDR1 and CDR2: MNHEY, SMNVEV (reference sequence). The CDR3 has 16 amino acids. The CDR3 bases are TGTGCCAGCAGTTACCGGGGCAGGGAGGCTTCCGGGGAGCTGTTTTTT. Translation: CASSYRGREASGELFF.

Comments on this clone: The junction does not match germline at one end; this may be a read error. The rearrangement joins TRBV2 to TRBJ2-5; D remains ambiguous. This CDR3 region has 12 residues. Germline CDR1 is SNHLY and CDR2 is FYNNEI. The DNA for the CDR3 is TGTGTCAGCAGTTACAGTGTAGAGACCCAGTACTTC. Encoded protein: CVSSYSVETQYF.

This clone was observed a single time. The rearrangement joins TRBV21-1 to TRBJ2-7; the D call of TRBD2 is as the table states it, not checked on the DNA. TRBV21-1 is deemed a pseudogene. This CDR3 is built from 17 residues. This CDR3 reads CASSKGEVLAGGGEQYF. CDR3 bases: TGTGCCAGCAGCAAAGGAGAAGTTCTAGCGGGGGGCGGTGAGCAGTACTTC.

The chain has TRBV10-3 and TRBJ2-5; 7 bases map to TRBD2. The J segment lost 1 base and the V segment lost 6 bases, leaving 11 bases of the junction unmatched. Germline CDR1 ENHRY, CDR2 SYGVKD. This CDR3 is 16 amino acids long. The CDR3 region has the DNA TGTGCCATCAGACCTAGCGGAATCAGCTTCCAAGAGACCCAGTACTTC. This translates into CAIRPSGISFQETQYF.

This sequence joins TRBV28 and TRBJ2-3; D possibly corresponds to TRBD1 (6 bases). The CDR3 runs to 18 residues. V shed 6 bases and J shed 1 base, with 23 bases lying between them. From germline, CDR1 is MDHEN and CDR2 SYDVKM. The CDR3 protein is CASSGTWQTLSRTDTQYF. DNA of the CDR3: TGTGCCAGCAGCGGGACATGGCAGACTCTTTCCCGCACAGATACGCAGTATTTT.

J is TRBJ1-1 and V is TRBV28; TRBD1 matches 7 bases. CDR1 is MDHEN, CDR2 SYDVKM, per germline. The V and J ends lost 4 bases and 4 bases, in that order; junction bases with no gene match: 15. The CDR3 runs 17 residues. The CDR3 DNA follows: TGTGCCAGCAGTTCCCCAGCCCTGACAGGGCGGAGCACTGAAGCTTTCTTT. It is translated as CASSSPALTGRSTEAFF.

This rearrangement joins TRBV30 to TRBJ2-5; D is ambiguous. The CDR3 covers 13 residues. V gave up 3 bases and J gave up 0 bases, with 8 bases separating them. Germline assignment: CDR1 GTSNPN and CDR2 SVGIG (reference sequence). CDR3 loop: CAWSLGYQETQYF. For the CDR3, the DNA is TGTGCCTGGAGCCTGGGGTACCAAGAGACCCAGTACTTC.

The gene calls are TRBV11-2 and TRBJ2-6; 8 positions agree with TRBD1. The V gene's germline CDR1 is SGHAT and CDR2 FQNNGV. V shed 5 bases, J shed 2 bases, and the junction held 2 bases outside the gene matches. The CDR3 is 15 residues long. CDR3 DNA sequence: TGTGCCAGCAGCCAGGGACAGGCTGGGGCCAACGTCCTGACTTTC. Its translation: CASSQGQAGANVLTF.

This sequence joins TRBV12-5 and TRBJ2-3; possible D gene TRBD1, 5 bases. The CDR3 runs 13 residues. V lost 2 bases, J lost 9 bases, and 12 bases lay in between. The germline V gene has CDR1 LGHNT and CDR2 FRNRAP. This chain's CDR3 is CASGLTGLRTQYF. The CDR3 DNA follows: TGTGCTAGTGGTTTGACAGGCCTAAGAACGCAGTATTTT.

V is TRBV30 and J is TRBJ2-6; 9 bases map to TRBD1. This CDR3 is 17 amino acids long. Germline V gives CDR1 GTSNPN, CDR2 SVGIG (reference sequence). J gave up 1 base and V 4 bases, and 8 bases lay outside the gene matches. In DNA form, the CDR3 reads TGTGCCTGGACCGCCGGGACAGGGTTGTCTGGGGCCAACGTCCTGACTTTC. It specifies CAWTAGTGLSGANVLTF. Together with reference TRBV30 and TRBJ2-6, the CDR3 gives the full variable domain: SQTIHQWPATLVQPVGSPLSLECTVEGTSNPNLYWYRQAAGRGLQLLFYSVGIGQISSEVPQNLSASRPQDRQFILSSKKLLLSDSGFYLCAWTAGTGLSGANVLTFGAGSRLTVL.

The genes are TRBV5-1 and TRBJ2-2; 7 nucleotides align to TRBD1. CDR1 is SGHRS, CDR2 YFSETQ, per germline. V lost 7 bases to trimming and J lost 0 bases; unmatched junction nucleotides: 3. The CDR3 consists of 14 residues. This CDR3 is CASRGQSNTGELFF. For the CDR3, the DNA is TGCGCCAGCCGGGGACAGTCGAACACCGGGGAGCTGTTTTTT.

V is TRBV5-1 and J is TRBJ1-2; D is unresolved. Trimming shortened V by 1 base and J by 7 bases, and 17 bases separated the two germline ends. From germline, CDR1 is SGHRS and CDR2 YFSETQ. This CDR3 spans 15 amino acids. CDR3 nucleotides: TGCGCCAGCAGCTTGCCGCTTATCGGAATGCGTGGCTACACCTTC. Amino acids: CASSLPLIGMRGYTF.